This T cell receptor beta chain was recovered during a study of vaccination and CD4 T cells after COVID-19. Cultured CD4+ T cell DNA underwent sequencing with the Oncomine TCR Beta short-read assay. TCRdb re-called the PCR reads through MiXCR, storing one row per CDR3 protein. The repertoire includes 20,000 or so distinct CDR3 sequences, about 40% of them detected once, and 26% sits in the top ten. In this sample, this clonotype turned up a few times. Its antigen remains unidentified. Per germline, CDR1 SGHVS and CDR2 FQNEAQ. With V trimmed by 5 bases and J by 2 bases, 9 bases remained unmatched. The CDR3 loop spans 16 amino acids. The sample's treatment: approximately nine-day PBMC culture with coronavirus spike peptide pools or control peptides (ViraFEST assay). TCRs were sequenced by ViraFEST after antigen-specific T cells had been expanded with peptide pools. Positive tests by PCR, dated March to December 2020, predated US Alpha, Beta and Delta variants. Every well contained over 1.5 million PBMCs, which were grown with about 9.3 IU/ml IL-2 and 10 ug/ml peptide pools. The authors replaced half the medium with fresh IL-2 medium on days 3 and 7.

The sample here was CD4+ T cells from blood, cultured in vitro, taken before SARS-CoV-2 vaccination. The receptor was isolated from a human donor who had recovered from COVID-19. V and J are TRBV7-8 and TRBJ1-3, with 7 bases identical to TRBD1. The CDR3 reads CASSTHRGIAGNTIYF. CDR3 nucleotide sequence: TGTGCCAGCAGCACTCACAGGGGAATTGCTGGAAACACCATATATTTT.